Each of the 9 T cell receptor beta chains below was sequenced from the same sample in a study of beta chain features in type 1 diabetes. Expressed TCRB transcripts were sequenced because the entire RNA isolate underwent reverse transcription. Clones were sequenced by immunoSEQ multiplex PCR, and TCRdb holds only the in-frame ones, with some missing. Of about 290,000 clones listed, about 8% were seen once; the top ten hold approximately 1%. The sample comprised central memory CD4+ T cells from blood. These receptors all come from a woman aged 18 to 35 in good health.

This clone appeared a few times. As DNA, the CDR3 is TGTGCCAGCGGACCCCATGGACAGGCCGTAAAGGAGCTGTTTTTT. It is translated as CASGPHGQAVKELFF. This chain joins TRBV7-2 and TRBJ2-2; TRBD1 matches at 7 bases. The V segment lost 8 bases and the J segment 10 bases; nucleotides outside the gene matches: 16. This CDR3 region has 15 residues. Per germline, CDR1 SGHTA and CDR2 FQGNSA.

This clone has a handful of counts. The chain has TRBV6-5 and TRBJ2-5, with 10 bases matching TRBD1. Germline assignment: CDR1 MNHEY and CDR2 SVGAGI. CDR3 length: 16 residues. V dropped 0 bases and J dropped 1; count of bases not matched to a gene: 2. The CDR3 region has the DNA TGTGCCAGCAGTTACTCGTGGACAGGGGGCCAAGAGACCCAGTACTTC. Its protein product is CASSYSWTGGQETQYF.

This clone was detected only a few times. The rearrangement joins TRBV30 to TRBJ2-7; D may be TRBD1 (6 bases). CDR3 length equals 13 residues. The germline V gene encodes CDR1 GTSNPN and CDR2 SVGIG (reference sequence). V shed 4 bases and J shed 4 bases, with 14 bases lying between them. For the CDR3, the DNA is TGTGCCTGGAAACTACAGGGTTTGTACGAGCAGTACTTC. This encodes CAWKLQGLYEQYF.

This clone was detected a few times. The chain employs TRBV18 and TRBJ2-1; no reliable D call. Per germline, CDR1 KGHSH and CDR2 LQKENI. This CDR3 contains 16 residues. The V gene lost 2 bases and the J gene lost 0 bases, with 11 bases spanning the gap. CDR3 nucleotides: TGTGCCAGCTCACCATATGTGGGCAGCTCCTACAATGAGCAGTTCTTC. The encoded protein is CASSPYVGSSYNEQFF.

This clone came up a few times. J is TRBJ1-4 and V is TRBV7-2, with unresolved D. V shed 2 bases and J shed 4 bases, with 8 bases lying between them. The CDR3 has 14 amino acids. Germline values: CDR1 SGHTA, CDR2 FQGNSA. DNA of the CDR3: TGTGCCAGCAGCTTAAGTTCCCTTAATGAAAAACTGTTTTTT. Amino acid sequence: CASSLSSLNEKLFF.

This clone was counted only a few times. J is TRBJ1-6 and V is TRBV7-3; D call uncertain. This CDR3 is built from 12 residues. Per the germline V gene, CDR1 is SGHTA and CDR2 is FQGTGA. V shed 1 base and J shed 5 bases, with 0 bases lying between them. The CDR3 spells CASSLNNSPLHF. For the CDR3, the DNA is TGTGCCAGCAGCTTAAATAATTCACCCCTCCACTTT.

Worth noting for this clone: The sample carries other DNA sequences with the same CDR3. The V and J genes are TRBV29-1 and TRBJ1-4; D may be TRBD1 (5 bases). With 7 bases removed from V and 8 bases from J, the gap between germline ends came to 8 bases. Per the germline V gene, CDR1 is SQVTM and CDR2 is ANQGSEA. The CDR3 has 10 amino acids. CDR3 nucleotide sequence: TGCAGCGCGGGGGACGAAAAACTGTTTTTT. This gives the protein CSAGDEKLFF.

V gene TRBV6-1 combines with J gene TRBJ2-1; 10 bases align to TRBD2. After removal of 5 bases from V and 6 bases from J, the junction contained 4 bases not matched to a gene. The germline CDR1 and CDR2 sequences are MNHNS and SASEGT. CDR3 size: 14 residues. CDR3 in amino acids: CASSRTSGSNEQFF. The DNA for the CDR3 is TGTGCCAGCAGTAGGACTAGCGGAAGCAATGAGCAGTTCTTC.

The chain couples TRBV10-3 to TRBJ1-2, with TRBD1 matching over 7 bases. CDR3 length equals 14 residues. V shed 10 bases and J 7 bases; nucleotides not matched to a gene: 15. Germline V lookup: CDR1 ENHRY, CDR2 SYGVKD. CDR3 loop: CASSYQGVVGGYTF. The CDR3 nucleotides read TGTGCCAGCAGCTACCAGGGGGTCGTGGGTGGCTACACCTTC.